This T cell receptor (beta chain) emerged from a study of response to subunit inactivated influenza vaccine. Study-wide points: The authors offered the suggestion that each seasonal influenza vaccination recruits few new T cells.

TCRdb ran MiXCR on the RT-PCR reads and lists one entry per CDR3 protein. The table has roughly 500,000 distinct CDR3 sequences, about 25% seen once. V shed 2 bases, J shed 1 base, and the junction held 4 bases outside the gene matches. The CDR3 spans 17 residues. Germline V lookup: CDR1 MNHEY, CDR2 SVGEGT. As to this clonotype: Its antigen is unidentified.

Source: CD4+ T cells sorted from PBMCs, taken 5 to 6 days after vaccination. The TCR originated in a man aged 50 to 59 who received an inactivated influenza vaccine. The chain couples TRBV6-2 or TRBV6-3 to TRBJ1-5, with TRBD1 identical over 11 bases. The CDR3 loop reads CASSYRTGGWSNQPQHF. The CDR3 nucleotides are TGTGCCAGCAGTTACCGGACAGGGGGCTGGAGCAATCAGCCCCAGCATTTT.